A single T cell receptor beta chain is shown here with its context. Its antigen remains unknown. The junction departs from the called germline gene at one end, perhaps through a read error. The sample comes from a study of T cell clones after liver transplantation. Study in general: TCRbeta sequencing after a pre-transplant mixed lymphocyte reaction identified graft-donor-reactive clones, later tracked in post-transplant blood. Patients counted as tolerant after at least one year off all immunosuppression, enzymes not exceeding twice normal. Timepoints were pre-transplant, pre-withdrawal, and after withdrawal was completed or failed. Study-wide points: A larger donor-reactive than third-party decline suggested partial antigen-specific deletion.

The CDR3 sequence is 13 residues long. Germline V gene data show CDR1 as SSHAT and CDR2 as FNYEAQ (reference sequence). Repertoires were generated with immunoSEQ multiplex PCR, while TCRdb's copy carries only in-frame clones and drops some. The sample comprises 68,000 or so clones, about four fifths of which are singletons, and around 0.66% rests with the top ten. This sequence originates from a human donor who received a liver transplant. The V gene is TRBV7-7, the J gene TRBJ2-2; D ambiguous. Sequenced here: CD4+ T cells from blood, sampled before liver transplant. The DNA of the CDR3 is TGTGCTAGCAGCTTATCCGTCACCGGGGAGCTGTTTTTT. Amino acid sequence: CASSLSVTGELFF.